This is a list of T cell receptor beta chains from one sample in a study of blood T cell repertoires in COVID-19. TCRdb's table, derived via immunoSEQ multiplex PCR, lists solely in-frame clones and lacks some. The sample contains some 300,000 clones, around 91% of which appear only once. Sample: peripheral blood. All receptors derive from a woman in her forties with COVID-19, enrolled during active disease. Each CDR3 is given with its conserved first and last residue. A D gene is named only where the DNA matches it firmly. Only some rows state a clone size, as once, few, many or a class for expanded clones.

J gene,V gene,clone size,D gene,CDR3 protein,CDR3 DNA
TRBJ1-2,TRBV6-2/TRBV6-3,NA,TRBD1,CASSSWTGGFYGYTF,TGTGCCAGCAGTTCATGGACAGGGGGCTTCTATGGCTACACCTTC
TRBJ2-7,TRBV20-1,NA,NA,CSASSHEQYF,TGCAGTGCTAGTAGCCACGAGCAGTACTTC
TRBJ1-4,TRBV5-1,NA,TRBD1,CASSLTGRNLEKLFF,TGCGCCAGCAGTCTGACAGGGAGAAATCTTGAAAAACTGTTTTTT
TRBJ1-5,TRBV6-5,few,NA,CASSYSHAPRNQPQHF,TGTGCCAGCAGTTACTCGCACGCGCCCCGCAATCAGCCCCAGCATTTT
TRBJ1-6,TRBV5-6,NA,NA,CASRLGGGSSYNSPLHF,TGTGCCAGCAGACTGGGGGGGGGAAGCTCCTATAATTCACCCCTCCACTTT
TRBJ2-7,TRBV30,NA,TRBD1,CAWTRTGGDYEQYF,TGTGCCTGGACCCGGACAGGGGGAGACTACGAGCAGTACTTC
TRBJ1-5,TRBV7-8,NA,NA,CASSLSGDQPQHF,TGTGCCAGCAGCTTATCCGGAGATCAGCCCCAGCATTTT
TRBJ1-6,TRBV21-1,NA,NA,CASSKKRFSYNSPLHF,TGTGCCAGCAGCAAAAAGAGGTTCTCCTATAATTCACCCCTCCACTTT
TRBJ1-4,TRBV30,NA,NA,CAWSDRATNEKLFF,TGTGCCTGGAGTGACAGAGCAACTAATGAAAAACTGTTTTTT
TRBJ2-1,TRBV13,once,TRBD2,CASSSHEATSYKNNEQFF,TGTGCCAGCAGCTCCCACGAGGCGACTAGCTACAAAAACAATGAGCAGTTCTTC